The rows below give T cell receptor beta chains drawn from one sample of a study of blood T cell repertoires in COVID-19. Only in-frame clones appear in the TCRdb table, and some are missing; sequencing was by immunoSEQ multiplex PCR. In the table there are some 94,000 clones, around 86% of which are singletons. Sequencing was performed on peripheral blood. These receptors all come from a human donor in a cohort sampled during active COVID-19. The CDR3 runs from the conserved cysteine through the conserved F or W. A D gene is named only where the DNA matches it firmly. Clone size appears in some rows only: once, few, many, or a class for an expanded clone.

cdr3_nt: TGTGCCAGCAGCTTTCTAGCGGGAGGTGGTGAGCAGTTCTTC
cdr3_aa: CASSFLAGGGEQFF
j_call: TRBJ2-1
v_call: TRBV5-5
clone_size: .
d_call: TRBD2

cdr3_nt: TGTGCCAGCAGCTTGGGACAGGGCTCCTACGAGCAGTACTTC
cdr3_aa: CASSLGQGSYEQYF
j_call: TRBJ2-7
v_call: TRBV5-4
clone_size: .
d_call: TRBD1

cdr3_nt: TGTGCCAGTCTAGCGGGAGACGTACAGGGGACCCAGTACTTC
cdr3_aa: CASLAGDVQGTQYF
j_call: TRBJ2-5
v_call: TRBV19
clone_size: .
d_call: TRBD2

cdr3_nt: TGTGCCAGCTACTCTGTTAAACGGAGGATTTCCTACAATGAGCAGTTCTTC
cdr3_aa: CASYSVKRRISYNEQFF
j_call: TRBJ2-1
v_call: TRBV28
clone_size: .
d_call: .

cdr3_nt: TGTGCCAGCAGCCAAGCGGACAGGGCTTACGAGCAGTACTTC
cdr3_aa: CASSQADRAYEQYF
j_call: TRBJ2-7
v_call: TRBV3-1/TRBV3-2
clone_size: .
d_call: TRBD1

cdr3_nt: TGTGCCAGCAGTTTAGCACTAGCGGGAGGTGAGACCCAGTACTTC
cdr3_aa: CASSLALAGGETQYF
j_call: TRBJ2-5
v_call: TRBV27
clone_size: .
d_call: TRBD2

cdr3_nt: TGTGCCAGCAGACTAGCGGGAGGGTCCGGGAGCACAGATACGCAGTATTTT
cdr3_aa: CASRLAGGSGSTDTQYF
j_call: TRBJ2-3
v_call: TRBV28
clone_size: .
d_call: TRBD2

cdr3_nt: TGCAGCGTTGGACCCACAGCTTACGAGCAGTACTTC
cdr3_aa: CSVGPTAYEQYF
j_call: TRBJ2-7
v_call: TRBV29-1
clone_size: .
d_call: .

cdr3_nt: TGTGCCAGCAGTTACCTAGGACTAGCGACCGGGGAGCTGTTTTTT
cdr3_aa: CASSYLGLATGELFF
j_call: TRBJ2-2
v_call: TRBV2
clone_size: .
d_call: TRBD2

cdr3_nt: TGTGCCAGCAGAAGCAGCGGGAGTATTCAGTACTTC
cdr3_aa: CASRSSGSIQYF
j_call: TRBJ2-4
v_call: TRBV5-8
clone_size: .
d_call: TRBD2

cdr3_nt: TGTGCCACCACCTCCGGGACAGGGCGAAACTGGGAGACCCAGTACTTC
cdr3_aa: CATTSGTGRNWETQYF
j_call: TRBJ2-5
v_call: TRBV15
clone_size: .
d_call: TRBD1

cdr3_nt: TGTGCCAGCAGCTTAGGGCTAGTCGATGAGCAGTTCTTC
cdr3_aa: CASSLGLVDEQFF
j_call: TRBJ2-1
v_call: TRBV7-9
clone_size: .
d_call: .

cdr3_nt: TGTGCCAGCAGCGGATCAGACAGGGGTCGACCCTACGAGCAGTACTTC
cdr3_aa: CASSGSDRGRPYEQYF
j_call: TRBJ2-7
v_call: TRBV5-6
clone_size: .
d_call: TRBD1

cdr3_nt: TGTGCCAGCAGCCAAGATAGGGGACTAGCGGTCGTGAACAATGAGCAGTTCTTC
cdr3_aa: CASSQDRGLAVVNNEQFF
j_call: TRBJ2-1
v_call: TRBV3-1/TRBV3-2
clone_size: .
d_call: TRBD2

cdr3_nt: TGTGCCAGCAGCTCCCTCCTCCGACACCTCATCACCTACGAGCAGTACTTC
cdr3_aa: CASSSLLRHLITYEQYF
j_call: TRBJ2-7
v_call: TRBV12-1
clone_size: .
d_call: .

cdr3_nt: TGTGCCAGCAGTTTGCAGGGAACCTACAATGAGCAGTTCTTC
cdr3_aa: CASSLQGTYNEQFF
j_call: TRBJ2-1
v_call: TRBV27
clone_size: .
d_call: .

cdr3_nt: TGCGCCAGCAGCTCACAACAGGGAATGGGCACAGATACGCAGTATTTT
cdr3_aa: CASSSQQGMGTDTQYF
j_call: TRBJ2-3
v_call: TRBV5-1
clone_size: .
d_call: .

cdr3_nt: TGTGCCAGCAGTGATTTTGGGTCAGGGGCTGACACCGGGGAGCTGTTTTTT
cdr3_aa: CASSDFGSGADTGELFF
j_call: TRBJ2-2
v_call: TRBV25-1
clone_size: .
d_call: .

cdr3_nt: TGCGCCAGCAGCCAAGATCTCTCAGGGGGCGCTGGCTACACCTTC
cdr3_aa: CASSQDLSGGAGYTF
j_call: TRBJ1-2
v_call: TRBV4-1
clone_size: .
d_call: TRBD1

cdr3_nt: TGTGCCAGCAGCCCCCAGGCCGGGAGTGGAAACACCATATATTTT
cdr3_aa: CASSPQAGSGNTIYF
j_call: TRBJ1-3
v_call: TRBV9
clone_size: .
d_call: .

cdr3_nt: TGTGCCAGCAGTCCGCGGGTCCGGGGTGAAGCTTTCTTT
cdr3_aa: CASSPRVRGEAFF
j_call: TRBJ1-1
v_call: TRBV27
clone_size: .
d_call: .

cdr3_nt: TGTGCCAGTGCCCCCCTGACAGGGGGCGAGCAGCCCCAGCATTTT
cdr3_aa: CASAPLTGGEQPQHF
j_call: TRBJ1-5
v_call: TRBV19
clone_size: .
d_call: TRBD1

cdr3_nt: TGTGCCAGCAGCATCCCCAGCGGGAGGGACAATGAGCAGTTCTTC
cdr3_aa: CASSIPSGRDNEQFF
j_call: TRBJ2-1
v_call: TRBV2
clone_size: .
d_call: TRBD2

cdr3_nt: TGTGCCAGCAGTGATCCCTGGACAGGGGAGAGGGGGGCCAACGTCCTGACTTTC
cdr3_aa: CASSDPWTGERGANVLTF
j_call: TRBJ2-6
v_call: TRBV13
clone_size: .
d_call: TRBD1

cdr3_nt: TGTGCCAGCAGTTTATCGCTGGGGCTTGTTGAAGCTTTCTTT
cdr3_aa: CASSLSLGLVEAFF
j_call: TRBJ1-1
v_call: TRBV27
clone_size: .
d_call: .

cdr3_nt: TGTGCCAGCAGCTTCCAGGACAGGGAAGTCACCGGGGAGCTGTTTTTT
cdr3_aa: CASSFQDREVTGELFF
j_call: TRBJ2-2
v_call: TRBV7-3
clone_size: .
d_call: TRBD1

cdr3_nt: TGTGCCAGCGCTGCGGGAGGTTCGGGGGAGACCCAGTACTTC
cdr3_aa: CASAAGGSGETQYF
j_call: TRBJ2-5
v_call: TRBV28
clone_size: .
d_call: TRBD2

cdr3_nt: TGTGCCAGCAGTGAGTGGTGGCAGATAGAGCAGTTCTTC
cdr3_aa: CASSEWWQIEQFF
j_call: TRBJ2-1
v_call: TRBV2
clone_size: .
d_call: .

cdr3_nt: TGTGCCAGCAGTTCCCGACAGGGGGCAGATACGCAGTATTTT
cdr3_aa: CASSSRQGADTQYF
j_call: TRBJ2-3
v_call: TRBV6-5
clone_size: once
d_call: TRBD1

cdr3_nt: TGTGCCAGTAGAGAGGGACAGGGGGCGAGGGATACGCAGTATTTT
cdr3_aa: CASREGQGARDTQYF
j_call: TRBJ2-3
v_call: TRBV19
clone_size: .
d_call: TRBD1

cdr3_nt: TGTGCCAGCAGTTCCCAGACAGGGGGAGGAAACACTGAAGCTTTCTTT
cdr3_aa: CASSSQTGGGNTEAFF
j_call: TRBJ1-1
v_call: TRBV6-5
clone_size: .
d_call: TRBD1

cdr3_nt: TGTGCCAGCAGCTTGGATTTGCAGCGAGGGGAGACCCAGTACTTC
cdr3_aa: CASSLDLQRGETQYF
j_call: TRBJ2-5
v_call: TRBV5-4
clone_size: .
d_call: .

cdr3_nt: TGCGCCAGCAGCACCTTTGGCGGGAGCGGGGAGACCCAGTACTTC
cdr3_aa: CASSTFGGSGETQYF
j_call: TRBJ2-5
v_call: TRBV5-1
clone_size: .
d_call: TRBD2

cdr3_nt: TGTGCCAGCAGCCCGTCGGGTAGCGGGGAGCTGTTTTTT
cdr3_aa: CASSPSGSGELFF
j_call: TRBJ2-2
v_call: TRBV3-1/TRBV3-2
clone_size: .
d_call: .

cdr3_nt: TGTGCCAGCAGCACAGCCCTCGGGGGGCTTCAGCCCCAGCATTTT
cdr3_aa: CASSTALGGLQPQHF
j_call: TRBJ1-5
v_call: TRBV28
clone_size: .
d_call: .

cdr3_nt: TGTGCCAGCAGCTTACAGACTAGCGGGTTTGCCGAGCAGTACTTC
cdr3_aa: CASSLQTSGFAEQYF
j_call: TRBJ2-7
v_call: TRBV7-2
clone_size: once
d_call: TRBD2

cdr3_nt: TGTGCCACCAGTGACCAGGGACTGCAAGAGACCCAGTACTTC
cdr3_aa: CATSDQGLQETQYF
j_call: TRBJ2-5
v_call: TRBV24-1
clone_size: .
d_call: .

cdr3_nt: TGTGCCAGCAGCCCCGGACGGGACAGGGAGCTAGTCTTT
cdr3_aa: CASSPGRDRELVF
j_call: TRBJ1-1
v_call: TRBV11-2
clone_size: .
d_call: TRBD1

cdr3_nt: TGTGCCAGCAGCCCCGGACTGCTATCCTACGAGCAGTACTTC
cdr3_aa: CASSPGLLSYEQYF
j_call: TRBJ2-7
v_call: TRBV28
clone_size: .
d_call: .

cdr3_nt: TGTGCCAGCTCACTCGGACAGGGAAAACAAGAGACCCAGTACTTC
cdr3_aa: CASSLGQGKQETQYF
j_call: TRBJ2-5
v_call: TRBV18
clone_size: once
d_call: TRBD1

cdr3_nt: TGTGCCAGCAGCTTAGGAGGGCGCCTTTATTCACCCCTCCACTTT
cdr3_aa: CASSLGGRLYSPLHF
j_call: TRBJ1-6
v_call: TRBV7-9
clone_size: .
d_call: .

cdr3_nt: TGTGCCAGTAGTCCCCAATACAGGGGCTCTTACGAGCAGTACTTC
cdr3_aa: CASSPQYRGSYEQYF
j_call: TRBJ2-7
v_call: TRBV19
clone_size: few
d_call: TRBD1

cdr3_nt: TGCGCCAGCACAGGGGCGCTGGACTATGGCTACACCTTC
cdr3_aa: CASTGALDYGYTF
j_call: TRBJ1-2
v_call: TRBV5-1
clone_size: .
d_call: .

cdr3_nt: TGTGCCAGCAGCTTGGTTAAAGGGGGCGACACTGAAGCTTTCTTT
cdr3_aa: CASSLVKGGDTEAFF
j_call: TRBJ1-1
v_call: TRBV5-4
clone_size: .
d_call: TRBD1

cdr3_nt: TGCGCCAGCAGCTTGGGACAGACGGGTGAGCAGTTCTTC
cdr3_aa: CASSLGQTGEQFF
j_call: TRBJ2-1
v_call: TRBV5-1
clone_size: .
d_call: .

cdr3_nt: TGTGCTAGTGGTTTGACACCGGGACTAGCGGTCAATGAGCAGTTCTTC
cdr3_aa: CASGLTPGLAVNEQFF
j_call: TRBJ2-1
v_call: TRBV12-5
clone_size: .
d_call: TRBD2

cdr3_nt: TGCGCCAGCAGCTTGGGTGCGGGACAGGGTAGGGATACGCAGTATTTT
cdr3_aa: CASSLGAGQGRDTQYF
j_call: TRBJ2-3
v_call: TRBV5-1
clone_size: .
d_call: TRBD1

cdr3_nt: TGTGCCAGCTCACCTGGGGACAATTCGGAGACCCAGTACTTC
cdr3_aa: CASSPGDNSETQYF
j_call: TRBJ2-5
v_call: TRBV18
clone_size: .
d_call: .